This is a list of T cell receptor beta chains from one sample in a study of blood T cell repertoires in COVID-19. Repertoires were generated with immunoSEQ multiplex PCR, while TCRdb's copy carries only in-frame clones and drops some. The sample consists of approximately 43,000 clones, around 81% of them appearing once. The sequencing sample was made of peripheral blood. These receptors all come from a middle-aged man with active or convalescent COVID-19. CDR3s include the opening cysteine and the closing phenylalanine or tryptophan. The D gene is left open where the match is weak. Clone size is given for some rows only: seen once, a few or many times, or a class if the clone is expanded.

>TRBV28|.|.|TRBJ2-2
CASRRSGGNTGELFF
TGTGCCAGCAGGAGGAGCGGAGGCAACACCGGGGAGCTGTTTTTT
>TRBV5-1|.|.|TRBJ2-5
CASSLDGREQETQYF
TGCGCCAGCAGCTTGGACGGGAGAGAACAAGAGACCCAGTACTTC
>TRBV7-2|TRBD2|.|TRBJ2-1
CASSPLRTSTNEQFF
TGTGCCAGCAGCCCGCTGAGGACTAGCACCAATGAGCAGTTCTTC
>TRBV30|.|few|TRBJ1-2
CAWSQGFYGYTF
TGTGCCTGGAGTCAGGGTTTCTATGGCTACACCTTC
>TRBV19|TRBD2|medium-sized|TRBJ2-7
CASSIASGDEQYF
TGTGCCAGTAGTATAGCTAGCGGGGACGAGCAGTACTTC
>TRBV3-1/TRBV3-2|.|.|TRBJ1-1
CASSQDLAGVTEAFF
TGTGCCAGCAGCCAAGATCTTGCGGGTGTCACTGAAGCTTTCTTT
>TRBV30|TRBD1|.|TRBJ1-3
CAVDRAAGNTIYF
TGTGCCGTGGACAGGGCGGCTGGAAACACCATATATTTT
>TRBV27|.|.|TRBJ2-7
CASSFYQDYYEQYF
TGTGCCAGCAGTTTTTACCAGGATTACTACGAGCAGTACTTC
>TRBV13|.|.|TRBJ2-7
CASSFRYYEQYF
TGTGCCAGCAGCTTTAGATACTACGAGCAGTACTTC
>TRBV25-1|.|many|TRBJ1-1
CASRAGHLAFF
TGTGCCAGCAGGGCAGGCCACCTGGCTTTCTTT
>TRBV2|.|.|TRBJ1-4
CASSASRVGEKLFF
TGTGCCAGCAGTGCGTCCAGGGTGGGTGAAAAACTGTTTTTT
>TRBV29-1|.|.|TRBJ2-5
CSVAGLQETQYF
TGCAGCGTTGCAGGACTGCAAGAGACCCAGTACTTC
>TRBV30|.|.|TRBJ1-1
CAWSAGRTEAFF
TGTGCCTGGAGTGCAGGGCGGACTGAAGCTTTCTTT
>TRBV4-2|.|few|TRBJ2-7
CASSHVTPSYEQYF
TGTGCCAGCAGCCACGTGACTCCCTCCTACGAGCAGTACTTC
>TRBV7-9|TRBD2|.|TRBJ2-7
CASSLSGTSSYEQYF
TGTGCCAGCAGCTTGTCCGGGACTAGCTCCTACGAGCAGTACTTC
>TRBV7-8|.|.|TRBJ2-1
CASSETNEQFF
TGTGCCAGCAGCGAAACTAATGAGCAGTTCTTC
>TRBV5-5|.|.|TRBJ2-6
CASSLPLSGANVLTF
TGTGCCAGCAGCTTGCCTCTCTCTGGGGCCAACGTCCTGACTTTC
>TRBV27|TRBD2|.|TRBJ2-7
CASSLGSGPYEQYF
TGTGCCAGCAGTTTAGGTAGCGGGCCCTACGAGCAGTACTTC
>TRBV11-2|.|.|TRBJ1-2
CASSREGDGYTF
TGTGCCAGCAGCCGGGAGGGGGATGGCTACACCTTC
>TRBV19|TRBD1|.|TRBJ1-1
CASSIDSGDRAFF
TGTGCCAGTAGTATAGACTCAGGGGACAGAGCTTTCTTT
>TRBV11-2|TRBD1|.|TRBJ1-2
CASSLVQGAGYGYTF
TGTGCCAGCAGCTTAGTACAGGGGGCTGGCTATGGCTACACCTTC
>TRBV19|TRBD1|.|TRBJ1-1
CASRGTGLTRKEAFF
TGTGCCAGTAGGGGGACAGGGCTAACACGAAAAGAAGCTTTCTTT
>TRBV5-1|TRBD1|.|TRBJ1-2
CASSLGRGRGGYTF
TGCGCCAGCAGCTTGGGCAGGGGGCGCGGGGGCTACACCTTC
>TRBV25-1|.|.|TRBJ1-2
CATGRGGYGYTF
TGTGCCACGGGCAGGGGCGGCTATGGCTACACCTTC
>TRBV5-1|TRBD1|.|TRBJ1-3
CASSTGTVGNTIYF
TGCGCCAGCAGCACCGGGACAGTGGGAAACACCATATATTTT
>TRBV19|.|.|TRBJ1-2
CASSISRGSNYGYTF
TGTGCCAGTAGTATAAGTAGAGGCAGCAACTATGGCTACACCTTC
>TRBV5-6|.|.|TRBJ1-2
CASAYFTTGLDGYTF
TGTGCCAGCGCATATTTCACGACAGGTCTCGATGGCTACACCTTC
>TRBV7-2|.|.|TRBJ2-2
CASSSQGTGELFF
TGTGCCAGCAGCTCCCAGGGGACCGGGGAGCTGTTTTTT
>TRBV7-8|TRBD1|.|TRBJ2-2
CASHQQGAFGTGELFF
TGTGCCAGTCACCAACAGGGGGCGTTCGGCACCGGGGAGCTGTTTTTT
>TRBV14|TRBD2|.|TRBJ2-3
CASSHNSPGGLPDTQYF
TGTGCCAGCAGCCACAATTCCCCCGGGGGGTTACCAGATACGCAGTATTTT
>TRBV14|.|.|TRBJ1-2
CASSLDTDYGYTF
TGTGCCAGCAGCCTGGACACCGACTATGGCTACACCTTC
>TRBV3-1/TRBV3-2|.|.|TRBJ1-2
CASSQGGLTGNGYTF
TGTGCCAGCAGCCAAGGGGGTTTAACAGGGAATGGCTACACCTTC
>TRBV9|.|.|TRBJ2-2
CASSVLGGPNTGELFF
TGTGCCAGCAGCGTCCTGGGGGGGCCAAACACCGGGGAGCTGTTTTTT
>TRBV4-2|.|.|TRBJ1-1
CASSPRLRNTEAFF
TGTGCCAGCAGCCCGCGGTTACGTAACACTGAAGCTTTCTTT
>TRBV27|.|.|TRBJ1-3
CASSSTLGTGLNTIYF
TGTGCCAGCAGCTCCACTCTGGGTACAGGGCTAAACACCATATATTTT
>TRBV13|TRBD1|.|TRBJ2-3
CASSIGQGGTDTQYF
TGTGCCAGCAGCATTGGACAGGGTGGAACAGATACGCAGTATTTT
>TRBV4-1|.|.|TRBJ1-5
CASSQDYRVQPQHF
TGCGCCAGCAGCCAAGACTACAGGGTCCAGCCCCAGCATTTT
>TRBV6-4|TRBD2|.|TRBJ2-3
CASSDLAGVGTDTQYF
TGTGCCAGCAGTGACTTGGCGGGAGTCGGCACAGATACGCAGTATTTT
>TRBV3-1/TRBV3-2|.|once|TRBJ1-4
CASRLGSTNEKLFF
TGTGCCAGCAGACTAGGTTCAACTAATGAAAAACTGTTTTTT
>TRBV19|TRBD1|.|TRBJ2-3
CASSRTGGTDTQYF
TGTGCCAGTAGTCGGACAGGGGGCACAGATACGCAGTATTTT
>TRBV2|.|.|TRBJ1-5
CASIQEVNQPQHF
TGTGCCAGCATTCAGGAAGTCAATCAGCCCCAGCATTTT
>TRBV9|TRBD1|.|TRBJ1-2
CASSVEGTGGGYTF
TGTGCCAGCAGCGTAGAAGGGACAGGGGGAGGCTACACCTTC
>TRBV10-3|.|once|TRBJ2-2
CAISESAWGAGELFF
TGTGCCATCAGTGAGTCGGCCTGGGGGGCCGGGGAGCTGTTTTTT
>TRBV28|.|.|TRBJ1-5
CASSPQGGNQPQHF
TGTGCCAGCAGTCCTCAGGGCGGCAATCAGCCCCAGCATTTT
>TRBV11-2|.|.|TRBJ1-5
CASSLSREVQPQHF
TGTGCCAGCAGCTTAAGCAGGGAAGTTCAGCCCCAGCATTTT